This T cell receptor (beta chain) emerged from a study of cytomegalovirus exposure and HLA in healthy donors. Broader study findings: The investigators catalogued 164 TCR beta chains as cytomegalovirus-associated.

These donors were members of the roughly 110-subject validation cohort, a group separate from the approximately 640-subject first cohort. A remark on this clone: Its antigen is still unknown.

In germline, CDR1 is SGHVS, CDR2 FNYEAQ. The CDR3 is 12 residues long. V lost 7 bases to trimming and J lost 0 bases, with 3 bases between them. Measured with immunoSEQ multiplex PCR; TCRdb has only the in-frame clones, and not every one. The sample records 100,000 to 150,000 clones, 70% to 90% being singletons. The sequence was collected from a woman between 18 and 30 years old in good health and CMV-seronegative. The rearrangement links TRBV7-6 to TRBJ2-2, with D uncertain. The sample taken for sequencing was PBMCs. CDR3 DNA: TGTGCCAGCACTACGAACACCGGGGAGCTGTTTTTT. It translates to CASTTNTGELFF.